The 3 T cell receptor beta chains below were found in one sample sequenced in a study of blood T cell repertoires in COVID-19. Generated by immunoSEQ multiplex PCR, the TCRdb table keeps only in-frame clones and is missing some. The repertoire consists of around 180,000 clones, with 80% to 90% occurring once and the leading ten covering around 2.3%. Sequenced sample: peripheral blood. Every receptor here comes from a man in his 70s with active or convalescent COVID-19.

This sequence joins TRBV5-6 and TRBJ2-1, with no clear D. The CDR3 covers 14 residues. V lost 1 base and J 4 bases, leaving 9 bases between the germline ends. Germline V lookup: CDR1 SGHDT, CDR2 YYEEEE. The CDR3 loop is CASSLSSGYNEQFF. In DNA, the CDR3 is TGTGCCAGCAGCTTGAGTTCCGGGTACAATGAGCAGTTCTTC.

The chain links TRBV24-1 to TRBJ2-1; 9 bases agree with TRBD1. In germline, CDR1 is KGHDR, CDR2 SFDVKD. Trimming cost V 4 bases and J 12 bases; bases outside gene matches: 6. This CDR3 spans 13 amino acids. CDR3 nucleotides: TGTGCCACCAGTGACTGGGACAGGGACGGGCAGTTCTTC. Its translation is CATSDWDRDGQFF.

The chain links TRBV19 to TRBJ1-2; 9 nucleotides line up with TRBD1. V lost 6 bases and J lost 4; bases outside the gene matches: 6. The CDR3 is 14 residues long. Germline V gene sequence: CDR1 LNHDA, CDR2 SQIVND (reference sequence). CDR3 amino acids: CASRLQGASYGYTF. CDR3 nucleotide sequence: TGTGCCAGTAGACTACAGGGGGCCAGCTATGGCTACACCTTC.